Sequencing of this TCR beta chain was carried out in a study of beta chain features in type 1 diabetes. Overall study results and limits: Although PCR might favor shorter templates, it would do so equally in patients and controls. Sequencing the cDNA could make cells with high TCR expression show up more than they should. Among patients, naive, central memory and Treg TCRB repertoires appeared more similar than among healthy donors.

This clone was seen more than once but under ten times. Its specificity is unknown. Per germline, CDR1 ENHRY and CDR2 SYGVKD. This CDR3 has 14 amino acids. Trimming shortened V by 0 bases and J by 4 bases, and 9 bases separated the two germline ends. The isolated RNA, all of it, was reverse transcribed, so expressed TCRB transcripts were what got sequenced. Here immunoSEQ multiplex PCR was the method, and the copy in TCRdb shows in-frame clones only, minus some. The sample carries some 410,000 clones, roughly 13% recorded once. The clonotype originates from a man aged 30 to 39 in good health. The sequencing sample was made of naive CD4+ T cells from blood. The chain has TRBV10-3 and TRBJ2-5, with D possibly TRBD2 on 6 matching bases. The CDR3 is CAISESNGGETQYF. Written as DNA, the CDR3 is TGTGCCATCAGTGAGTCGAACGGGGGAGAGACCCAGTACTTC.